The 3 T cell receptor beta chains in this list originate from one sample, sequenced in a study of blood T cell repertoires in COVID-19 (dated by TCRdb to about 2020). Libraries came from the immunoSEQ multiplex PCR assay. Entries here come from immuneACCESS through TCRdb and include only in-frame sequences with V and J called. Some clones fail to appear in such tables; in the studies checked, an unresolved V gene covers under half of the shortfall, and the cause of the remainder is unknown. This sample gives about 220,000 clones in total; about nine tenths of them show up just once. Less than 4.5% of the sample comes from the top ten. Specimen: PBMCs or T cells enriched from blood (not recorded which). These receptors were obtained from a woman aged 40 to 50 with acute COVID-19.

The chain joins TRBV5-5 to TRBJ1-3, with 10 bases that match TRBD1. V trimming: 4 bases; J trimming: 2 bases; junction bases outside the gene matches: 9. Germline V lookup: CDR1 SGHKS, CDR2 YYEKEE (reference sequence). The CDR3 is made up of 17 amino acids. CDR3: CASSPRDRGSPGNTIYF. Here the CDR3 DNA reads TGTGCCAGCAGCCCCCGGGACAGGGGATCCCCTGGAAACACCATATATTTT.

About this clone itself: Other DNA sequences within the sample encode an identical CDR3. The genes are TRBV7-2 and TRBJ1-1; D unclear. The CDR3 loop spans 14 amino acids. The germline gives CDR1 SGHTA, CDR2 FQGNSA. The V end was cut by 5 bases, the J end by 0 bases, with 10 bases between. The CDR3 here is CASSLGGMNTEAFF. CDR3 coding DNA: TGTGCCAGCAGCCTTGGCGGCATGAACACTGAAGCTTTCTTT.

This chain uses TRBV18 with TRBJ2-3; 11 bases align to TRBD1. V was clipped by 3 bases and J by 6 bases; unmatched bases: 11. The CDR3 spans 17 residues. CDR1 is KGHSH, CDR2 LQKENI, per germline. The CDR3, as DNA: TGTGCCAGCTCACCTTCTGGTGGACAGGGGGCAGGGGATACGCAGTATTTT. Its translation is CASSPSGGQGAGDTQYF.